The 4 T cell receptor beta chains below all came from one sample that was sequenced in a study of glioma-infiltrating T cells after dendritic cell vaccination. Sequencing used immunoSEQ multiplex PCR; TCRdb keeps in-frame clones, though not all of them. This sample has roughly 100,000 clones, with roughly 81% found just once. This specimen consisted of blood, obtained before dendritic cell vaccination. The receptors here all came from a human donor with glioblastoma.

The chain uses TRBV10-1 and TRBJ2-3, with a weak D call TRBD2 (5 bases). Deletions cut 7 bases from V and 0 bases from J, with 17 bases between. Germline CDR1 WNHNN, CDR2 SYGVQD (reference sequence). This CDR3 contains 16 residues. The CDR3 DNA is TGCGCCAGCACGGGAAGTGACATCTGTAGCACAGATACGCAGTATTTT. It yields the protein CASTGSDICSTDTQYF.

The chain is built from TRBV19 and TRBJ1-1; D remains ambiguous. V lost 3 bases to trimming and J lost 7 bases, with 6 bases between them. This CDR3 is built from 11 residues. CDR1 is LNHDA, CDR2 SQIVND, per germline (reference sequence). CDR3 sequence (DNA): TGTGCCAGTAGTATCAGGCGTGAAGCTTTCTTT. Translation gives CASSIRREAFF.

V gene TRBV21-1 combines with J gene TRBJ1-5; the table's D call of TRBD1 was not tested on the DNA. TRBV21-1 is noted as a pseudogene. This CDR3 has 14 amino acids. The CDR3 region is CASKTTGNNQPQHF. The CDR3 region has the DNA TGTGCCAGCAAAACGACAGGAAACAATCAGCCCCAGCATTTT.

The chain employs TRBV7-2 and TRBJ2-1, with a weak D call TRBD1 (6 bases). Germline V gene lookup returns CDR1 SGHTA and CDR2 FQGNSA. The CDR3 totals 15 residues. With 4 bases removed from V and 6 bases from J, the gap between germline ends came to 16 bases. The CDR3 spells CASSSPRMDSNEQFF. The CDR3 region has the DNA TGTGCCAGCAGCTCCCCTCGGATGGACAGCAATGAGCAGTTCTTC.